The source of this TCR beta chain is a study of blood T cell repertoires in COVID-19. Study-wide context: Whether acute or convalescent, the COVID-19 samples came from the United States, Italy and Spain.

The authors' processing: Using reference gene primer amplification, nucleated cell counts were estimated. Sequencing was performed with immunoSEQ multiplex PCR; in TCRdb, only in-frame clones are kept and a portion is missing. The V and J calls and clone size were taken over from that table, and D and trimming were inferred from the DNA. The sample contains just over 90,000 clones, 80% to 90% of which appear only once. Trimming shortened V by 3 bases and J by 5 bases, and 16 bases separated the two germline ends. The CDR3 has 15 amino acids. Germline assignment: CDR1 KGHDR and CDR2 SFDVKD. The sequenced material came from peripheral blood. The source of this sequence is a woman over 75 with acute or convalescent COVID-19. The chain has TRBV24-1 and TRBJ2-7, with D perhaps matching TRBD1 (6 bases). CDR3 sequence reads: CATSDGQGRSNEQYF. The DNA for the CDR3 is TGTGCCACCAGTGATGGCCAGGGGCGTTCTAACGAGCAGTACTTC.